The next 20 T cell receptor beta chains were all read from a single sample in a study of OX40 agonist ivuxolimab in advanced cancers. TCRdb's table, derived via immunoSEQ multiplex PCR, lists solely in-frame clones and lacks some. Of more than 85,000 clones listed, around 90% were seen once; the top ten hold around 0.27%. The sample was CD4+ or CD8+ T cells sorted from blood, taken in a trial of the OX40 agonist ivuxolimab. The receptor set was obtained from an adult with an advanced solid tumor such as melanoma, head and neck, liver or kidney cancer.

The chain links TRBV7-6 to TRBJ2-7; D not certain. The CDR3 length is 15 residues. Deletions cut 1 base from V and 3 bases from J, with 13 bases between. The germline gives CDR1 SGHVS, CDR2 FNYEAQ. Written as DNA, the CDR3 is TGTGCCAGCAGCTTAGATCCAGCCGCGTTCTACGAGCAGTACTTC. Translation: CASSLDPAAFYEQYF.

The CDR3 protein is CASSSSDNLRNEQFF. DNA for the CDR3: TGTGCCAGCAGTTCCTCGGACAATTTAAGGAATGAGCAGTTCTTC. The chain links TRBV27 to TRBJ2-1; D is perhaps TRBD1 (5 bases). The CDR3 contains 15 residues. V lost 4 bases and J lost 7, with 17 bases in between. Per germline, CDR1 MNHEY and CDR2 SMNVEV (reference sequence).

This chain connects TRBV11-2 to TRBJ2-1; the match to TRBD2 covers 13 bases. CDR3 length: 15 amino acids. Germline loops: CDR1 SGHAT, CDR2 FQNNGV. The junction had 5 bases not matched to a gene; V was cut back by 4 bases and J by 8 bases. The CDR3 sequence: CASSSGLAGRDEQFF. DNA for the CDR3: TGTGCCAGCAGCTCGGGACTAGCGGGGAGGGATGAGCAGTTCTTC.

This clone was recorded once. The chain uses TRBV10-3 and TRBJ1-2; D gene unclear. The germline CDR1 and CDR2 sequences are ENHRY and SYGVKD. V dropped 0 bases and J dropped 4 bases, with 6 bases sitting between them. The CDR3 length is 13 residues. The DNA of the CDR3 is TGTGCCATCAGTGAGTCGGTCACCTATGGCTACACCTTC. Its translation is CAISESVTYGYTF.

The CDR3 is CASSPRQGPYGYTF. The DNA for the CDR3 is TGTGCCAGCAGCCCGAGACAGGGACCCTATGGCTACACCTTC. J is TRBJ1-2 and V is TRBV7-2, with 7 bases fitting TRBD1. The V gene's germline CDR1 is SGHTA and CDR2 FQGNSA. The ends lost 5 bases at V and 4 bases at J; junction bases unmatched: 7. The CDR3 covers 14 residues.

The chain combines TRBV11-3 with TRBJ1-1; no reliable D call. Germline V gene data show CDR1 as SGHNT and CDR2 as YENEEA. The CDR3 is made up of 11 amino acids. Trimming removed 5 bases from V and 4 bases from J, with 5 bases in between. CDR3 bases: TGTGCCAGCAGCAAAGGCACTGAAGCTTTCTTT. It translates to CASSKGTEAFF.

The rearrangement uses TRBV9 and TRBJ2-5; 10 positions match TRBD1. J was trimmed by 5 bases and V by 4 bases; bases with no gene match: 8. CDR3 length: 15 amino acids. CDR1 is SGDLS, CDR2 YYNGEE, per germline. The CDR3 spells CASSPGGQGMETQYF. DNA for the CDR3: TGTGCCAGCAGCCCCGGGGGACAGGGGATGGAGACCCAGTACTTC.

This clone appeared once. J is TRBJ1-1 and V is TRBV2; 8 bases match TRBD1. The V gene end was trimmed by 8 bases and the J gene end by 6 bases; junction bases not matched to a gene: 2. This CDR3 is built from 11 residues. Per germline, CDR1 SNHLY and CDR2 FYNNEI. Written as DNA, the CDR3 is TGTGCCAGCCAGGGGGCGGCTGAAGCTTTCTTT. This codes for CASQGAAEAFF.

This clone was seen more than once but under ten times. This chain links TRBV9 with TRBJ1-3; 8 nucleotides match TRBD1. The CDR3 runs 16 residues. CDR1 and CDR2 (germline): SGDLS, YYNGEE. V was pared by 0 bases and J by 4 bases, with 6 bases of the junction left unmatched. CDR3: CASSVAQGASGNTIYF. CDR3 in DNA: TGTGCCAGCAGCGTAGCCCAGGGGGCGAGCGGAAACACCATATATTTT.

The chain couples TRBV6-5 to TRBJ2-6; D remains unclear. Germline values: CDR1 MNHEY, CDR2 SVGAGI. CDR3 size: 12 residues. V lost 6 bases and J 2 bases, leaving 2 bases between the germline ends. CDR3 in DNA: TGTGCCAGCAGCCCTGGGGCCAACGTCCTGACTTTC. Amino acids: CASSPGANVLTF.

The chain combines TRBV29-1 with TRBJ2-7; the match to TRBD1 covers 12 bases. The V and J ends lost 3 bases and 2 bases, in that order; junction bases with no gene match: 5. This CDR3 has 15 amino acids. CDR1 and CDR2 (germline): SQVTM, ANQGSEA. The CDR3 sequence: CSVDSGTGGAYEQYF. The CDR3 bases are TGCAGCGTTGACAGTGGGACAGGGGGCGCCTACGAGCAGTACTTC.

This clone is a singleton in its sample. This chain links TRBV5-1 with TRBJ2-7; TRBD1 might be the D (5 bases). The CDR3 has 13 residues. V was clipped by 0 bases and J by 6 bases, with 10 bases between them. Germline V gives CDR1 SGHRS, CDR2 YFSETQ. In DNA, the CDR3 is TGCGCCAGCAGCTTGGACAGGTCACGCGAGCAGTACTTC. Its protein is CASSLDRSREQYF.

The chain employs TRBV7-9 and TRBJ2-7; D uncertain. CDR3 length: 13 amino acids. V lost 6 bases and J lost 3, with 12 bases in between. Per the germline V gene, CDR1 is SEHNR and CDR2 is FQNEAQ (reference sequence). The CDR3 loop reads CASSPGGFYEQYF. The DNA of the CDR3 is TGTGCCAGCAGTCCCGGCGGATTCTACGAGCAGTACTTC.

A single count supports this clone. The chain couples TRBV2 to TRBJ2-3; a possible D gene is TRBD1 (7 bases). V lost 2 bases and J lost 4, with 10 bases in between. This CDR3 has 14 residues. The germline CDR1 and CDR2 sequences are SNHLY and FYNNEI. CDR3 sequence: CASSERRGADTQYF. The CDR3 region has the DNA TGTGCCAGCAGTGAACGCAGGGGGGCAGATACGCAGTATTTT.

This chain joins TRBV7-2 and TRBJ2-5; 7 nucleotides line up with TRBD1. Looked up from germline, CDR1 is SGHTA and CDR2 is FQGNSA. Unmatched junction bases numbered 4, after V lost 4 bases and J lost 5 bases. The CDR3 consists of 13 residues. The chain's CDR3 is CASSSRGPETQYF. CDR3 nucleotides: TGTGCCAGCAGCTCTAGGGGGCCCGAGACCCAGTACTTC.

The chain uses TRBV19 and TRBJ2-7; TRBD1 agrees at 7 bases. J was trimmed by 1 base and V by 4 bases; bases with no gene match: 1. The CDR3 sequence is 13 residues long. Germline V CDR1 and CDR2: LNHDA, SQIVND (reference sequence). In DNA, the CDR3 is TGTGCCAGTAGTAACAGGGGTTCCTACGAGCAGTACTTC. Its protein is CASSNRGSYEQYF.

The chain has TRBV19 and TRBJ2-2; D may be TRBD2 (6 bases). The CDR3 runs to 14 residues. Germline CDR1 is LNHDA and CDR2 is SQIVND (reference sequence). The V end lost 1 base, the J end lost 5 bases, and 8 bases lay between the germline ends. The CDR3 DNA follows: TGTGCCAGTAGTATAGCGGGAGAAACCGGGGAGCTGTTTTTT. Protein: CASSIAGETGELFF.

The chain joins TRBV27 to TRBJ1-2, with a tentative D call TRBD1 (6 bases). The germline V gene encodes CDR1 MNHEY and CDR2 SMNVEV (reference sequence). This CDR3 spans 17 amino acids. Trimming took 5 bases from V and 0 from J, leaving 19 bases between them. The CDR3 DNA is TGTGCCAGCAGTCCACCTCGGACAGATCATTCTAACTATGGCTACACCTTC. This encodes CASSPPRTDHSNYGYTF.

The genes are TRBV5-6 and TRBJ2-7; unclear D gene. Trimming took 4 bases from V and 3 from J, leaving 14 bases between them. The CDR3 totals 14 residues. Germline CDR1 is SGHDT and CDR2 is YYEEEE. This CDR3 is CASSRRSRVYEQYF. CDR3 DNA: TGTGCCAGCAGCCGCCGGAGTAGAGTCTACGAGCAGTACTTC.

The chain uses TRBV4-2 and TRBJ2-5; 8 bases are shared with TRBD2. The germline V gene has CDR1 LGHNA and CDR2 YNFKEQ. Trimming removed 0 bases from V and 1 base from J; junction bases left unmatched: 1. The CDR3 sequence is 15 residues long. CDR3 nucleotides: TGTGCCAGCAGCCAAGAAACTAGCGGCCAAGAGACCCAGTACTTC. This translates into CASSQETSGQETQYF.